The 28 T cell receptor beta chains reported below all come from one sample, sequenced in a study of identical twins. TCRdb redid the calling of the 5' RACE reads with MiXCR, one entry per CDR3 protein. The sample yields about 900,000 distinct CDR3 sequences, about 12% seen once. Separately, the same data were catalogued under a study of yellow fever vaccine responses in identical twins.

The sample consisted of PBMCs. The receptors derive from a woman between 18 and 29 years old in good health.

The chain recombines TRBV5-1 with TRBJ2-1; D possibly corresponds to TRBD2 (6 bases). Germline values: CDR1 SGHRS, CDR2 YFSETQ. Trimming cost V 5 bases and J 6 bases, with 15 bases left between them. The CDR3 totals 14 residues. This CDR3 is CASSARLEANEQFF. The DNA of the CDR3 is TGCGCCAGCAGTGCCCGACTAGAAGCCAATGAGCAGTTCTTC.

This clonotype was observed at least ten times. This chain joins TRBV10-3 and TRBJ2-1; a possible D gene is TRBD1 (6 bases). Trimming stripped 6 bases from V and 12 bases from J, with 24 bases between. This CDR3 contains 15 residues. Germline-derived CDR1 and CDR2 are ENHRY and SYGVKD. CDR3 loop: CAISSTGQRFFVQFF. The CDR3 bases are TGTGCCATCAGCAGCACTGGACAGCGATTCTTTGTGCAGTTCTTC.

This clonotype was observed a handful of times. The chain joins TRBV7-3 to TRBJ2-1; TRBD2 matches at 9 bases. With 4 bases clipped from V and 8 bases from J, the junction kept 9 bases outside the gene matches. The CDR3 loop spans 15 amino acids. Germline V gives CDR1 SGHTA, CDR2 FQGTGA. CDR3 DNA: TGTGCCAGCAGCTCCAGTAGCGGGAGTATCCATGAGCAGTTCTTC. Translation gives CASSSSSGSIHEQFF.

This clonotype was seen ten or more times. The CDR3 DNA is TGCGCCAGCAGCCCCGCCGGGGGCAACACTGAAGCTTTCTTT. Its protein is CASSPAGGNTEAFF. The rearrangement joins TRBV5-1 to TRBJ1-1; D is perhaps TRBD1 (6 bases). The CDR3 is made up of 14 amino acids. V lost 4 bases and J lost 2, with 12 bases in between. The germline V gene has CDR1 SGHRS and CDR2 YFSETQ.

This clonotype was recorded many times. J is TRBJ2-1 and V is TRBV9; 9 bases line up with TRBD2. This CDR3 contains 16 residues. V shed 3 bases and J 6 bases; nucleotides not matched to a gene: 10. CDR1 and CDR2 from the germline V gene are SGDLS and YYNGEE. The CDR3 DNA is TGTGCCAGCAGCGGAGAAGGGCTAGCGGGGATCAATGAGCAGTTCTTC. Translated: CASSGEGLAGINEQFF.

This clonotype has only a few counts. A junction boundary mismatches the germline segment, possibly from a read error. The rearrangement uses TRBV19 and TRBJ2-2, with TRBD1 identical over 8 bases. Germline-derived CDR1 and CDR2 are LNHDA and SQIVND (reference sequence). The CDR3 contains 15 residues. The chain's CDR3 is CASSDQGASTGDLFF. The CDR3 nucleotides read TGTGCCAGTAGTGACCAGGGGGCAAGCACCGGGGATCTGTTTTTT. The entire variable domain, with the rest obtained from reference TRBV19 and TRBJ2-2, is as follows: DGGITQSPKYLFRKEGQNVTLSCEQNLNHDAMYWYRQDPGQGLRLIYYSQIVNDFQKGDIAEGYSVSREKKESFPLTVTSAQKNPTAFYLCASSDQGASTGDLFFGEGSRLTVL.

This clonotype has just a few counts. V usage is TRBV9 and J usage is TRBJ1-1, with D tentatively TRBD1 (5 bases). V lost 0 bases to trimming and J lost 4 bases, with 10 bases between them. Germline V CDR1 and CDR2: SGDLS, YYNGEE. The CDR3 has 14 residues. The chain's CDR3 is CASSVVGGVTEAFF. The CDR3 DNA reads as TGTGCCAGCAGCGTAGTGGGGGGGGTCACTGAAGCTTTCTTT.

Details on this clonotype: Germline is not matched at one junction end, which may reflect a read error. The rearrangement joins TRBV6-5 to TRBJ2-5, with 10 bases fitting TRBD1. The CDR3 consists of 17 residues. CDR1 MNHEY and CDR2 SVGAGI come from the germline V gene. The CDR3 sequence is CAGSYSSTGGTQETQYF. The DNA of the CDR3 is TGTGCCGGCAGTTACTCTTCGACAGGGGGCACCCAAGAGACCCAGTACTTC.

The chain joins TRBV11-2 to TRBJ1-4; no reliable D call. This CDR3 spans 14 amino acids. Germline lookup yields CDR1 SGHAT and CDR2 FQNNGV. V was cut by 4 bases and J by 7 bases, with 13 bases left in between. The CDR3 here is CASSSSGRVEKLFF. The DNA for the CDR3 is TGTGCCAGCAGCTCTAGTGGTAGAGTTGAAAAACTGTTTTTT.

This clonotype was seen at least ten times. The chain has TRBV28 and TRBJ1-5; possible D gene TRBD1, 5 bases. CDR1 is MDHEN, CDR2 SYDVKM, per germline. This CDR3 comprises 13 residues. Trimming took off 5 bases at V and 5 bases at J, with 10 bases between the two ends. CDR3 sequence reads: CASSPGRYQPQHF. CDR3 bases: TGTGCCAGCAGTCCAGGGAGATATCAGCCCCAGCATTTT.

This clonotype was observed a single time. V and J are TRBV5-1 and TRBJ2-1, with 10 bases fitting TRBD2. J gave up 8 bases and V 3 bases, and 8 bases lay outside the gene matches. This CDR3 contains 15 residues. From germline, CDR1 is SGHRS and CDR2 YFSETQ. Here the CDR3 DNA reads TGCGCCAGCAGCTCGAGCGGGGGGGCCGTCGATGAGCAGTTCTTC. Translated: CASSSSGGAVDEQFF.

This clonotype came up a few times. The CDR3 is CASSHRGGNEQFF. The CDR3 bases are TGTGCCAGCAGCCACCGGGGGGGCAATGAGCAGTTCTTC. This chain links TRBV5-6 with TRBJ2-1; 8 nucleotides match TRBD2. With 4 bases clipped from V and 6 bases from J, the junction kept 3 bases outside the gene matches. The CDR3 is 13 amino acids. Per germline, CDR1 SGHDT and CDR2 YYEEEE.

This clonotype was seen more than once but under ten times. V and J are TRBV2 and TRBJ2-7; tentative D call: TRBD1 (6 bases). CDR1 is SNHLY and CDR2 is FYNNEI in the germline V gene. The V end lost 4 bases, the J end lost 1 base, and 14 bases lay between the germline ends. The CDR3 is 15 amino acids. The chain's CDR3 is CASSAETGPSYEQYV. For the CDR3, the DNA is TGTGCCAGCAGTGCGGAGACAGGTCCGTCCTACGAGCAGTACGTC.

V gene TRBV29-1 combines with J gene TRBJ2-3, with 7 bases aligning to TRBD2. The CDR3 loop spans 13 amino acids. Trimming removed 7 bases from V and 2 bases from J; junction bases left unmatched: 6. Germline lookup yields CDR1 SQVTM and CDR2 ANQGSEA. The CDR3 loop is CSAGLILTDTQYF. The CDR3 coding sequence is TGCAGCGCGGGACTAATCCTCACAGATACGCAGTATTTT.

The V call is TRBV5-1, the J call TRBJ1-1; D is possibly TRBD1 (6 bases). Trimming took 4 bases from V and 0 from J, leaving 13 bases between them. Germline V lookup: CDR1 SGHRS, CDR2 YFSETQ. The CDR3 length is 15 residues. CDR3 region: CASSPWGAVNTEAFF. CDR3 nucleotides: TGCGCCAGCAGCCCTTGGGGGGCGGTGAACACTGAAGCTTTCTTT.

The V and J genes are TRBV2 and TRBJ2-1, with 11 bases lining up with TRBD2. This CDR3 region has 15 residues. V was pared by 7 bases and J by 8 bases, with 10 bases of the junction left unmatched. CDR1 and CDR2 from the germline V gene are SNHLY and FYNNEI. CDR3: CASTGDPSGRYEQFF. In DNA form, the CDR3 reads TGTGCCAGCACTGGCGATCCTAGCGGGAGGTATGAGCAGTTCTTC.

This clonotype came up a few times. V usage is TRBV24-1 and J usage is TRBJ2-5; 9 nucleotides match TRBD2. From germline, CDR1 is KGHDR and CDR2 SFDVKD. The V segment lost 4 bases and the J segment 3 bases; nucleotides outside the gene matches: 8. The CDR3 is 16 residues long. The CDR3 is CATSDNNLAGKETQYF. In DNA, the CDR3 is TGTGCCACCAGTGACAACAACCTAGCGGGAAAAGAGACCCAGTACTTC.

This clonotype was seen a few times. The rearrangement uses TRBV20-1 and TRBJ2-7, with D perhaps TRBD1 (6 bases). CDR1 is DFQATT and CDR2 is SNEGSKA in the germline V gene (reference sequence). The CDR3 extends over 15 amino acids. Trimming took 1 base from V and 4 from J, leaving 17 bases between them. In nucleotides, the CDR3 is TGCAGTGCTAGAGCTTCTGGGACAAGCCGTTACGAGCAGTACTTC. It is translated as CSARASGTSRYEQYF.

This clonotype was detected a few times. CDR3 DNA sequence: TGTGCCAGCAGCTTACCCCCCAGGGACGAGCAGTACTTC. It specifies CASSLPPRDEQYF. This chain joins TRBV7-2 and TRBJ2-7, with a tentative D call TRBD1 (5 bases). Per germline, CDR1 SGHTA and CDR2 FQGNSA. The V gene lost 2 bases and the J gene lost 5 bases, with 10 bases spanning the gap. The CDR3 runs to 13 residues.

The CDR3, as DNA: TGTGCCAGCAGCTTACTAAACAGCGGGAGCGTAATCCACGAGCAGTACTTC. Amino acids: CASSLLNSGSVIHEQYF. The V gene is TRBV7-8, the J gene TRBJ2-7, with TRBD2 identical over 8 bases. The V gene's germline CDR1 is SGHVS and CDR2 FQNEAQ. CDR3 length: 17 residues. V was pared by 2 bases and J by 5 bases, with 14 bases of the junction left unmatched. The full variable domain, completed using reference TRBV7-8 and TRBJ2-7, is GAGVSQSPRYKVAKRGQDVALRCDPISGHVSLFWYQQALGQGPEFLTYFQNEAQLDKSGLPSDRFFAERPEGSVSTLKIQRTQQEDSAVYLCASSLLNSGSVIHEQYFGPGTRLTVT.

This chain links TRBV12-3 or TRBV12-4 with TRBJ1-4; D possibly corresponds to TRBD1 (6 bases). The CDR3 runs to 15 residues. With 8 bases removed from V and 3 bases from J, the gap between germline ends came to 16 bases. The CDR3 bases are TGTGCCAGCGGTCCTCAACAGGGATCTAATGAAAAACTGTTTTTT. Its translation: CASGPQQGSNEKLFF.

A remark on this clonotype: The junction shows a germline mismatch at one end, possibly a read error. This sequence joins TRBV5-5 and TRBJ2-3; D might be TRBD1 (5 bases). The germline gives CDR1 SGHKS, CDR2 YYEKEE (reference sequence). The CDR3 totals 15 residues. The CDR3 region is CASSPLAGNTDTRYF. Here the CDR3 DNA reads TGTGCCAGCAGCCCCCTGGCAGGGAACACAGATACGCGGTATTTT.

This clonotype was picked up a small number of times. V usage is TRBV12-3 or TRBV12-4 and J usage is TRBJ2-3; 10 positions match TRBD2. V gave up 4 bases and J gave up 6 bases; unmatched junction bases: 7. The CDR3 extends over 15 amino acids. CDR3 DNA sequence: TGTGCCAGCAGTTCGTATAGCGGGAGGTCTGATACGCAGTATTTT. This gives the protein CASSSYSGRSDTQYF.

There are a few counts of this clonotype. The CDR3 spells CASSLWGAGGYTF. The CDR3 coding sequence is TGTGCCAGCAGCTTGTGGGGGGCCGGTGGCTACACCTTC. The chain carries TRBV5-6 and TRBJ1-2; tentative D call: TRBD1 (6 bases). Germline CDR1 and CDR2: SGHDT and YYEEEE. CDR3 length equals 13 residues. Trimming stripped 1 base from V and 7 bases from J, with 11 bases between. Supplemented by reference TRBV5-6 and TRBJ1-2, the full variable domain reads DAGVTQSPTHLIKTRGQQVTLRCSPKSGHDTVSWYQQALGQGPQFIFQYYEEEERQRGNFPDRFSGHQFPNYSSELNVNALLLGDSALYLCASSLWGAGGYTFGSGTRLTVV.

This clonotype was recorded a few times. The chain links TRBV5-1 to TRBJ2-1, with 8 bases identical to TRBD2. CDR3 length equals 15 residues. Trimming removed 1 base from V and 6 bases from J; junction bases left unmatched: 6. Germline V lookup: CDR1 SGHRS, CDR2 YFSETQ. CDR3 protein: CASSLTSGKGNEQFF. The DNA for the CDR3 is TGCGCCAGCAGCTTGACTAGCGGTAAGGGCAATGAGCAGTTCTTC.

This clonotype was seen a few times. The CDR3 region is CASSLTPGPLYNEQFF. As DNA, the CDR3 is TGTGCCAGCAGCTTAACCCCGGGACCACTGTACAATGAGCAGTTCTTC. The V call is TRBV11-2, the J call TRBJ2-1, with D perhaps given as TRBD1 or TRBD2 (5 bases each). With 2 bases removed from V and 4 bases from J, the gap between germline ends came to 15 bases. Germline assignment: CDR1 SGHAT and CDR2 FQNNGV. This CDR3 spans 16 amino acids. The whole variable domain, remainder taken from reference TRBV11-2 and TRBJ2-1, is EAGVAQSPRYKIIEKRQSVAFWCNPISGHATLYWYQQILGQGPKLLIQFQNNGVVDDSQLPKDRFSAERLKGVDSTLKIQPAKLEDSAVYLCASSLTPGPLYNEQFFGPGTRLTVL.

This clonotype was counted ten times or more. The chain has TRBV7-9 and TRBJ2-5, with D tentatively TRBD2 (6 bases). Germline V gene lookup returns CDR1 SEHNR and CDR2 FQNEAQ (reference sequence). CDR3 length: 14 amino acids. The ends were cut back, 5 bases at V and 4 bases at J, with 14 bases in the middle. The CDR3 region has the DNA TGTGCCAGCAGCCGGGACTGGAGTAGAGAGACCCAGTACTTC. Protein: CASSRDWSRETQYF.

The V gene is TRBV7-8, the J gene TRBJ2-7, with TRBD2 identical over 7 bases. The V gene's germline CDR1 is SGHVS and CDR2 FQNEAQ. Unmatched junction bases numbered 4, after V lost 0 bases and J lost 2 bases. CDR3 length: 15 amino acids. The CDR3: CASSLAGTTPYEQYF. In DNA, the CDR3 is TGTGCCAGCAGCTTAGCAGGGACTACCCCCTACGAGCAGTACTTC.